The 9 T cell receptor beta chains below were found in one sample sequenced in a study of T cell responses to AZD1222 COVID-19 vaccine listed by TCRdb under 2021. According to the study, the label for this sample's time point signals: baseline before first vaccination. Libraries came from the immunoSEQ multiplex PCR assay. The table comes from immuneACCESS by way of TCRdb, which keeps in-frame sequences with V and J called. Part of the clones is missing from these tables; in studies checked, under half for an unresolved V gene and the rest for unknown reasons. Here the sample has 170,000 or so clones; roughly nine tenths occur a single time. Of the sample, approximately 3% is held by the ten largest clones. The sample consisted of peripheral blood, taken on day 0 of AZD1222 vaccination. These TCRs come from an adult in good health.

The chain carries TRBV4-2 and TRBJ2-7; 9 nucleotides align to TRBD2. This CDR3 has 15 amino acids. V was pared by 5 bases and J by 5 bases, with 10 bases of the junction left unmatched. The V gene's germline CDR1 is LGHNA and CDR2 YNFKEQ. This chain's CDR3 is CASSERTSAGHEQYF. Here the CDR3 DNA reads TGTGCCAGCAGCGAGCGGACTAGCGCGGGACACGAGCAGTACTTC.

The chain's CDR3 is CASSYGGATDTQYF. CDR3 DNA sequence: TGTGCCAGCAGTTACGGCGGGGCCACAGATACGCAGTATTTT. This sequence joins TRBV6-2 or TRBV6-3 and TRBJ2-3; possibly TRBD2 for D (6 bases). Germline V CDR1 and CDR2: MNHEY, SVGEGT. CDR3 length equals 14 residues. V lost 2 bases, J lost 2 bases, and 8 bases lay in between.

The chain carries TRBV27 and TRBJ2-7; D gene uncertain. CDR1 and CDR2 from the germline V gene are MNHEY and SMNVEV (reference sequence). The CDR3 loop spans 14 amino acids. Trimming removed 3 bases from V and 4 bases from J, with 13 bases in between. The CDR3 protein is CASSFGLAAYEQYF. The CDR3 DNA reads TGTGCCAGCAGTTTCGGCCTCGCAGCTTACGAGCAGTACTTC.

The rearrangement links TRBV7-9 to TRBJ1-1; 7 positions agree with TRBD1. This CDR3 spans 15 amino acids. The junction had 5 bases not matched to a gene; V was cut back by 1 base and J by 3 bases. Germline loops: CDR1 SEHNR, CDR2 FQNEAQ (reference sequence). The CDR3 reads CASSLGTGKDTEAFF. The CDR3 DNA reads as TGTGCCAGCAGCTTAGGGACAGGAAAGGACACTGAAGCTTTCTTT. The complete variable domain, with remaining parts taken from reference TRBV7-9 and TRBJ1-1, reads DTGVSQNPRHKITKRGQNVTFRCDPISEHNRLYWYRQTLGQGPEFLTYFQNEAQLEKSRLLSDRFSAERPKGSFSTLEIQRTEQGDSAMYLCASSLGTGKDTEAFFGQGTRLTVV.

The rearrangement uses TRBV6-2 or TRBV6-3 and TRBJ1-1; D is unresolved. The CDR3 loop spans 15 amino acids. Trimming shortened V by 5 bases and J by 3 bases, and 16 bases separated the two germline ends. Germline V gene sequence: CDR1 MNHEY, CDR2 SVGEGT. The CDR3 DNA is TGTGCCAGCAGTCGACACAACGCTGGAGACACTGAAGCTTTCTTT. This translates into CASSRHNAGDTEAFF.

The chain is built from TRBV3-1 (or the pseudogene TRBV3-2) and TRBJ1-5; 8 bases are shared with TRBD1. From germline, CDR1 is LGHDT and CDR2 YNNKEL (reference sequence). CDR3 length: 19 amino acids. The ends lost 6 bases at V and 0 bases at J; junction bases unmatched: 16. CDR3 nucleotide sequence: TGTGCCAGCAGAAAAGAAGCCGGGACAGGCGTGGATAGCAATCAGCCCCAGCATTTT. Translated, it gives CASRKEAGTGVDSNQPQHF.

In its sample, this clone was seen once. Written as DNA, the CDR3 is TGTGCCAGCAGTTTGGCCGGGCGGGACATTCAGTACTTC. Its translation is CASSLAGRDIQYF. The chain joins TRBV12-3 or TRBV12-4 to TRBJ2-4; possibly TRBD2 for D (5 bases). The CDR3 spans 13 residues. V was pared by 3 bases and J by 8 bases, with 11 bases between.

CDR3 nucleotide sequence: TGTGCCAGCAGCTTATTTCCTCGGGGGCGTCAGCCCCAGCATTTT. This translates into CASSLFPRGRQPQHF. This sequence joins TRBV7-8 and TRBJ1-5; D might be TRBD1 (6 bases). Germline V CDR1 and CDR2: SGHVS, FQNEAQ. The CDR3 has 15 amino acids. The germline V and J ends were trimmed by 2 bases and 6 bases, with 14 bases remaining between them.

The chain recombines TRBV19 with TRBJ1-4; D gene ambiguous. V was cut by 9 bases and J by 0 bases, with 8 bases left in between. This CDR3 is 13 amino acids long. Germline-derived CDR1 and CDR2 are LNHDA and SQIVND (reference sequence). The CDR3, as DNA: TGTGCCAGCCGGGCGACAACTAATGAAAAACTGTTTTTT. Amino acid sequence: CASRATTNEKLFF.